This T cell receptor (beta chain) stems from a study of identical twins. TCRdb re-called the 5' RACE reads through MiXCR, storing one row per CDR3 protein. Here the sample spans about 530,000 distinct CDR3 sequences, approximately 20% being singletons. This CDR3 has 11 amino acids. Trimming took off 4 bases at V and 8 bases at J, with 8 bases between the two ends. Study conclusions and caveats: The study found that models underestimated out-of-frame TCR alpha sharing in monozygotic twins. With abundant cord blood beta clonotypes, insertions were fewer; memory repertoires showed no such pattern. The study reached conclusions through statistical analysis that was cross-sectional, not following the same donors.

A few counts support this clonotype. Its antigen is not known. These data were also reused for a study on yellow fever vaccine responses in identical twins.

This sequence joins TRBV12-3 or TRBV12-4 and TRBJ1-2; D remains unclear. The sequenced material came from CD4+ T cells sorted from blood. This TCR was sampled from a woman younger than 30 in good health. The CDR3 sequence: CASSSSGGYTF. The CDR3 DNA reads as TGTGCCAGCAGTTCCTCTGGGGGCTACACCTTC.